One and the same sample provided the 20 T cell receptor beta chains below, sequenced in a study of cytomegalovirus exposure and HLA in healthy donors. The PCR ran on 60 Vbeta and 13 Jbeta primers. The assay was immunoSEQ multiplex PCR, and TCRdb's table has in-frame clones only and misses some. The table lists 85,000 to 100,000 clones, approximately 80% of them singletons. Material for sequencing was PBMCs. The source of these receptors is a woman aged 40 to 50 in good health and CMV-seronegative.

The rearrangement joins TRBV7-9 to TRBJ2-2; maybe TRBD2 (6 bases). The germline CDR1 and CDR2 sequences are SEHNR and FQNEAQ (reference sequence). V shed 7 bases and J shed 5 bases, with 14 bases lying between them. The CDR3 totals 14 residues. CDR3 nucleotide sequence: TGTGCCAGCACCCTGCGGGGTCGAACCGGGGAGCTGTTTTTT. It is translated as CASTLRGRTGELFF. Together with reference TRBV7-9 and TRBJ2-2, the CDR3 gives the full variable domain: DTGVSQNPRHKITKRGQNVTFRCDPISEHNRLYWYRQTLGQGPEFLTYFQNEAQLEKSRLLSDRFSAERPKGSFSTLEIQRTEQGDSAMYLCASTLRGRTGELFFGEGSRLTVL.

The chain combines TRBV6-1 with TRBJ2-7; D is undetermined. Germline values: CDR1 MNHNS, CDR2 SASEGT. V was clipped by 7 bases and J by 0 bases, with 10 bases between them. The CDR3 runs 13 residues. DNA of the CDR3: TGTGCCAGCAAGTCGTACAGCTCCTACGAGCAGTACTTC. Amino acids: CASKSYSSYEQYF.

This clone was seen just once. V and J are TRBV25-1 and TRBJ1-1, with D possibly being TRBD1 (6 bases). This CDR3 contains 15 residues. The germline V and J ends were trimmed by 3 bases and 4 bases, with 15 bases remaining between them. Per germline, CDR1 MGHDK and CDR2 SYGVNS. The CDR3 loop reads CASSDTGGHTTEAFF. CDR3 DNA sequence: TGTGCCAGCAGTGACACGGGGGGGCACACCACTGAAGCTTTCTTT. Filled out from reference TRBV25-1 and TRBJ1-1, the complete variable domain reads EADIYQTPRYLVIGTGKKITLECSQTMGHDKMYWYQQDPGMELHLIHYSYGVNSTEKGDLSSESTVSRIRTEHFPLTLESARPSHTSQYLCASSDTGGHTTEAFFGQGTRLTVV.

The chain carries TRBV5-1 and TRBJ2-3, with TRBD1 matching over 8 bases. This CDR3 contains 14 residues. J was trimmed by 4 bases and V by 4 bases; bases with no gene match: 5. The germline gives CDR1 SGHRS, CDR2 YFSETQ. The chain's CDR3 is CASSARGRADTQYF. The CDR3 nucleotides read TGCGCCAGCAGCGCCAGGGGGCGTGCAGATACGCAGTATTTT.

V and J are TRBV9 and TRBJ2-3, with 9 bases fitting TRBD1. The germline gives CDR1 SGDLS, CDR2 YYNGEE. The V and J ends lost 3 bases and 3 bases, in that order; junction bases with no gene match: 2. The CDR3 runs 14 residues. The CDR3 region is CASSADRGTDTQYF. The CDR3 region has the DNA TGTGCCAGCAGCGCGGACAGGGGAACAGATACGCAGTATTTT.

This clone has a handful of counts. The rearrangement uses TRBV19 and TRBJ1-5, with D hard to call. The V end lost 5 bases, the J end lost 0 bases, and 17 bases lay between the germline ends. This CDR3 has 17 residues. CDR1 and CDR2 from the germline V gene are LNHDA and SQIVND (reference sequence). CDR3 loop: CASSPRHMRYSNQPQHF. CDR3 bases: TGTGCCAGTAGTCCTCGACACATGCGTTATAGCAATCAGCCCCAGCATTTT. Variable domain in full (rest from reference TRBV19 and TRBJ1-5): DGGITQSPKYLFRKEGQNVTLSCEQNLNHDAMYWYRQDPGQGLRLIYYSQIVNDFQKGDIAEGYSVSREKKESFPLTVTSAQKNPTAFYLCASSPRHMRYSNQPQHFGDGTRLSIL.

The V call is TRBV7-2, the J call TRBJ1-1; 9 bases align to TRBD1. CDR3 size: 16 residues. The trim removed 2 bases at V and 0 bases at J, leaving 4 bases unmatched. Germline V gene data show CDR1 as SGHTA and CDR2 as FQGNSA. This CDR3 reads CASSLLGQGLNTEAFF. The CDR3 bases are TGTGCCAGCAGCTTATTGGGACAGGGTTTGAACACTGAAGCTTTCTTT.

J is TRBJ1-2 and V is TRBV18, with TRBD1 matching 7 bases. The CDR3 loop spans 14 amino acids. The V and J ends lost 3 bases and 4 bases, in that order; junction bases with no gene match: 5. The germline gives CDR1 KGHSH, CDR2 LQKENI. CDR3 amino acids: CASSPAGQPYGYTF. The CDR3 DNA reads TGTGCCAGCTCACCTGCGGGACAGCCCTATGGCTACACCTTC.

The chain combines TRBV4-1 with TRBJ2-7; D possibly corresponds to TRBD2 (6 bases). The V end lost 2 bases, the J end lost 0 bases, and 11 bases lay between the germline ends. This CDR3 spans 15 amino acids. Germline CDR1 reads MGHRA; CDR2 reads YSYEKL. CDR3 sequence reads: CASSQLHGSSYEQYF. As DNA, the CDR3 is TGCGCCAGCAGCCAATTGCACGGGAGCTCCTACGAGCAGTACTTC.

The chain employs TRBV11-2 and TRBJ2-1, with TRBD2 matching 11 bases. After removal of 4 bases from V and 6 bases from J, the junction contained 8 bases not matched to a gene. In germline, CDR1 is SGHAT, CDR2 FQNNGV. CDR3 length: 16 residues. DNA of the CDR3: TGTGCCAGCAGCTCCAGACTAGCGGGGAGTTGCAATGAGCAGTTCTTC. It translates to CASSSRLAGSCNEQFF.

This chain links TRBV7-9 with TRBJ2-1; 8 bases align to TRBD2. The CDR3 sequence is 16 residues long. V dropped 1 base and J dropped 3; count of bases not matched to a gene: 5. CDR1 is SEHNR, CDR2 FQNEAQ, per germline (reference sequence). CDR3 bases: TGTGCCAGCAGCTTAGTGACTAGCGAGCACTACAATGAGCAGTTCTTC. Translated, it gives CASSLVTSEHYNEQFF.

Turning to this clone: In the same sample, other DNA sequences code for this CDR3. The V and J genes are TRBV27 and TRBJ1-2; TRBD1 is a possible D gene (5 bases). From germline, CDR1 is MNHEY and CDR2 SMNVEV (reference sequence). The germline V and J ends were trimmed by 2 bases and 4 bases, with 8 bases remaining between them. This CDR3 has 13 amino acids. In DNA form, the CDR3 reads TGTGCCAGCAGTTTAAGGGGTAGCTATGGCTACACCTTC. It encodes CASSLRGSYGYTF.

In this sample, this clone turned up once. This chain connects TRBV9 to TRBJ2-2, with D possibly TRBD1 on 5 matching bases. The CDR3 is 15 residues long. V lost 0 bases to trimming and J lost 5 bases, with 11 bases between them. Germline V gives CDR1 SGDLS, CDR2 YYNGEE. CDR3 sequence: CASSVAGSFTGELFF. In DNA, the CDR3 is TGTGCCAGCAGCGTAGCAGGGTCATTTACCGGGGAGCTGTTTTTT.

This sequence joins TRBV6-5 and TRBJ1-4; 7 bases fit TRBD1. J lost 8 bases, V lost 6 bases, and 12 bases had no gene match. Germline CDR1 and CDR2: MNHEY and SVGAGI. This CDR3 comprises 15 residues. The CDR3 reads CASSLKWDRSEKLFF. The CDR3 bases are TGTGCCAGCAGCCTAAAATGGGACAGATCCGAAAAACTGTTTTTT.

This rearrangement joins TRBV10-1 to TRBJ2-5; the match to TRBD1 covers 8 bases. Germline CDR1 is WNHNN and CDR2 is SYGVQD (reference sequence). V was clipped by 6 bases and J by 5 bases; unmatched bases: 11. The CDR3 runs 15 residues. The CDR3 DNA reads as TGCGCCAGCAGGATGGACAGGGATCCTACTGAGACCCAGTACTTC. Protein product: CASRMDRDPTETQYF.

The chain couples TRBV6-4 to TRBJ1-2, with D uncertain. V was pared by 3 bases and J by 0 bases, with 14 bases between. This CDR3 is built from 16 residues. The germline V gene encodes CDR1 MRHNA and CDR2 SNTAGT. The CDR3 DNA reads as TGTGCCAGCAGTGATTCCTACCGTGAGGCTAACTATGGCTACACCTTC. Translated, it gives CASSDSYREANYGYTF.

CDR3 DNA: TGTGCCAGCAGCCACCCCGGGACAGGGGGCCCCAATGAGCAGTTCTTC. Translation: CASSHPGTGGPNEQFF. The chain couples TRBV7-9 to TRBJ2-1, with 12 bases identical to TRBD1. The CDR3 has 16 residues. V lost 5 bases to trimming and J lost 6 bases; unmatched junction nucleotides: 8. CDR1 and CDR2 (germline): SEHNR, FQNEAQ (reference sequence).

This clone appeared a few times. The chain has TRBV19 and TRBJ2-1; D not resolved. CDR1 and CDR2 (germline): LNHDA, SQIVND (reference sequence). The V and J ends lost 3 bases and 7 bases respectively, with 16 bases between them. This CDR3 comprises 15 residues. In DNA form, the CDR3 reads TGTGCCAGTAGTATTGTCGGAGTAAGTTTGAATGAGCAGTTCTTC. Translation gives CASSIVGVSLNEQFF.

This clone was detected only a few times. This chain connects TRBV12-5 to TRBJ1-1; a possible D gene is TRBD1 (6 bases). There are 17 residues in the CDR3. The germline V gene has CDR1 LGHNT and CDR2 FRNRAP. The V and J ends lost 7 bases and 1 base respectively, with 22 bases between them. CDR3 DNA: TGTGCTAGTGCCCAAAGGGGGGTGGGAGGGGGGAACACTGAAGCTTTCTTT. Its translation: CASAQRGVGGGNTEAFF.

This sequence joins TRBV6-6 and TRBJ2-7, with 8 positions matching TRBD1. The CDR3 is made up of 15 amino acids. J lost 5 bases, V lost 2 bases, and 8 bases had no gene match. The germline CDR1 and CDR2 sequences are MNHNY and SVGAGI (reference sequence). CDR3 sequence (DNA): TGTGCCAGCAGTTACGGGCAGGGGGCGTTGGACGAGCAGTACTTC. Translated: CASSYGQGALDEQYF.